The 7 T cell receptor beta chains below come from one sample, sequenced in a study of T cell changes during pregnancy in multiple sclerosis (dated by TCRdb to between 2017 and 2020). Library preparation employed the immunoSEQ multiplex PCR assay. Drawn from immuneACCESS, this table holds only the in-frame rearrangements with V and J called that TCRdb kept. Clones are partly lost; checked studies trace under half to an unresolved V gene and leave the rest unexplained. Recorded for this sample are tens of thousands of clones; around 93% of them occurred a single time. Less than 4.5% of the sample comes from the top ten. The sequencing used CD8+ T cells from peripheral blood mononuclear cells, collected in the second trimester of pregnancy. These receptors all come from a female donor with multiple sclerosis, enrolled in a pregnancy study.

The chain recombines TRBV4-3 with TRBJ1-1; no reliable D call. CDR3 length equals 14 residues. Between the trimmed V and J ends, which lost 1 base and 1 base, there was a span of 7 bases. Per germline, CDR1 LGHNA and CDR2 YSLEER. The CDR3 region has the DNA TGCGCCAGCAGCCAAGTGTTCGGGAACACTGAAGCTTTCTTT. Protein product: CASSQVFGNTEAFF.

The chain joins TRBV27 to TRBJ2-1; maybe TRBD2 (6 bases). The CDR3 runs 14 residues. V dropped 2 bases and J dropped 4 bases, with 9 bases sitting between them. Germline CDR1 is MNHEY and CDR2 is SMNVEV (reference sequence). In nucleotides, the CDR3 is TGTGCCAGCAGTTTAGGTGGGGGGTACAATGAGCAGTTCTTC. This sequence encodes CASSLGGGYNEQFF.

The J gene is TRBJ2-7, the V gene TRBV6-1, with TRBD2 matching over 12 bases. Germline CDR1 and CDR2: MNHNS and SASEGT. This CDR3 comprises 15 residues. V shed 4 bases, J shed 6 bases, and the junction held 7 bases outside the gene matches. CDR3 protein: CASSGRLAGDSEQYF. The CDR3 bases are TGTGCCAGCAGTGGACGACTAGCGGGAGATTCCGAGCAGTACTTC.

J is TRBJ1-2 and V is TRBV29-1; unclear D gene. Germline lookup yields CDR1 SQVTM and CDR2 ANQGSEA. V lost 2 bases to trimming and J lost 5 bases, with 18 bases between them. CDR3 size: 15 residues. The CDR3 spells CSVETSGVRAYGYTF. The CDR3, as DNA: TGCAGCGTTGAAACCTCCGGGGTGAGGGCTTATGGCTACACCTTC.

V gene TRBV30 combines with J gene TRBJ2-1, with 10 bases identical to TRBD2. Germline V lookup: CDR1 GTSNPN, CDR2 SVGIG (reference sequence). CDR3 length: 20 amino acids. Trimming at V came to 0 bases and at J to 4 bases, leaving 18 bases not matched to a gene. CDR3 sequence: CAWSVSPASVTSGRYNEQFF. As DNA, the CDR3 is TGTGCCTGGAGTGTATCCCCAGCGTCAGTGACTAGCGGGCGATACAATGAGCAGTTCTTC.

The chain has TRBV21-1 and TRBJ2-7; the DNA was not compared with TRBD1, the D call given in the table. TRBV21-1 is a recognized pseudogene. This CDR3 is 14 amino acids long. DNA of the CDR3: TGTGCCAGCAGCAAAGAGGACAGGGGTTACGAGCAGTACTTC. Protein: CASSKEDRGYEQYF.

This chain's CDR3 is CASSLAGLLTYEQYF. DNA of the CDR3: TGTGCCAGCAGTTTAGCAGGTCTCCTCACCTACGAGCAGTACTTC. This chain joins TRBV27 and TRBJ2-7; D unresolved. CDR1 and CDR2 from the germline V gene are MNHEY and SMNVEV (reference sequence). The length of the CDR3 is 15 residues. V dropped 2 bases and J dropped 2 bases, with 13 bases sitting between them.